This entry lists 15 T cell receptor beta chains sequenced from one sample in a study of response to subunit inactivated influenza vaccine. TCRdb processed the RT-PCR reads anew with MiXCR; each CDR3 protein has one entry. The repertoire holds roughly 650,000 distinct CDR3 sequences, with around 14% as singletons. Sequencing used PBMCs from blood, obtained roughly 12 days after vaccination. The receptor set was obtained from a man in his fifties who received an inactivated influenza vaccine.

The chain couples TRBV6-2 or TRBV6-3 to TRBJ2-2, with D unresolved. Deletions cut 4 bases from V and 4 bases from J, with 13 bases between. The germline CDR1 and CDR2 sequences are MNHEY and SVGEGT. The length of the CDR3 is 15 residues. CDR3 region: CASSSGSRPTGELFF. Here the CDR3 DNA reads TGTGCCAGCAGTTCGGGCAGCCGGCCCACCGGGGAGCTGTTTTTT.

The chain has TRBV7-9 and TRBJ2-3, with 12 bases aligning to TRBD2. In germline, CDR1 is SEHNR, CDR2 FQNEAQ (reference sequence). V dropped 8 bases and J dropped 5; count of bases not matched to a gene: 5. The CDR3 is made up of 14 amino acids. In DNA form, the CDR3 reads TGTGCCAGCGTACTAGCGGGGGGCCAAGATACGCAGTATTTT. Translated: CASVLAGGQDTQYF.

The chain recombines TRBV29-1 with TRBJ2-1; TRBD2 might be the D (6 bases). The CDR3 is 16 residues long. The V end lost 3 bases, the J end lost 4 bases, and 19 bases lay between the germline ends. Germline CDR1 is SQVTM and CDR2 is ANQGSEA. The CDR3 DNA is TGCAGCGTTGACTGGTCGGGGACTGCGCTGTACAATGAGCAGTTCTTC. Translated, it gives CSVDWSGTALYNEQFF.

In this sample, this clonotype turned up a few times. The V gene is TRBV7-2, the J gene TRBJ2-7; 7 nucleotides line up with TRBD1. This CDR3 spans 13 amino acids. CDR1 is SGHTA, CDR2 FQGNSA, per germline. V shed 5 bases, J shed 5 bases, and the junction held 6 bases outside the gene matches. The CDR3 DNA reads as TGTGCCAGCAGCACAACAGGGGATCACGAGCAGTACTTC. Residues: CASSTTGDHEQYF.

The J gene is TRBJ2-2, the V gene TRBV27; D not certain. The V gene lost 3 bases and the J gene lost 7 bases, with 6 bases spanning the gap. The CDR3 spans 12 residues. Germline V CDR1 and CDR2: MNHEY, SMNVEV (reference sequence). DNA of the CDR3: TGTGCCAGCAGTTTCTACCGCGGGGAGCTGTTTTTT. It translates to CASSFYRGELFF.

The table lists this clonotype with a count of one. V gene TRBV20-1 combines with J gene TRBJ2-3, with 8 bases identical to TRBD2. V was clipped by 3 bases and J by 0 bases; unmatched bases: 2. The germline CDR1 and CDR2 sequences are DFQATT and SNEGSKA (reference sequence). The CDR3 has 14 residues. The CDR3 DNA is TGCAGTGCTAGCCGGGGGGGGAGCACAGATACGCAGTATTTT. As protein: CSASRGGSTDTQYF.

This clonotype was observed a handful of times. The chain links TRBV20-1 to TRBJ2-5; D call uncertain. This CDR3 is 12 amino acids long. Trimming removed 0 bases from V and 2 bases from J, with 4 bases in between. From germline, CDR1 is DFQATT and CDR2 SNEGSKA (reference sequence). The CDR3 spells CSARDSQETQYF. CDR3 nucleotides: TGCAGTGCTAGAGACTCGCAAGAGACCCAGTACTTC.

J is TRBJ1-4 and V is TRBV9; TRBD1 is a possible D gene (5 bases). Per germline, CDR1 SGDLS and CDR2 YYNGEE. V gave up 6 bases and J gave up 3 bases, with 21 bases separating them. The CDR3 contains 17 residues. The CDR3, as DNA: TGTGCCAGCACCAGGCCCGGGACTAAGGCCCCTAATGAAAAACTGTTTTTT. Its protein product is CASTRPGTKAPNEKLFF.

Only a few counts were recorded for this clonotype. This chain connects TRBV12-3 or TRBV12-4 to TRBJ2-1, with D possibly TRBD1 on 5 matching bases. The V gene lost 6 bases and the J gene lost 4 bases, with 16 bases spanning the gap. The CDR3 spans 15 residues. The CDR3 nucleotides read TGTGCCAGCAGCACCAGGGTTATCGGATACAATGAGCAGTTCTTC. Translated, it gives CASSTRVIGYNEQFF.

This clonotype was observed a handful of times. This sequence joins TRBV10-2 and TRBJ1-6, with a weak D call TRBD1 (5 bases). This CDR3 comprises 14 residues. V gave up 2 bases and J gave up 6 bases, with 8 bases separating them. The germline V gene encodes CDR1 WSHSY and CDR2 SAAADI. CDR3: CASSEAGTNSPLHF. The CDR3 DNA is TGCGCCAGCAGTGAGGCGGGGACTAATTCACCCCTCCACTTT.

The rearrangement joins TRBV7-9 to TRBJ1-2; 10 bases are shared with TRBD1. Germline-derived CDR1 and CDR2 are SEHNR and FQNEAQ (reference sequence). V lost 4 bases to trimming and J lost 5 bases; unmatched junction nucleotides: 7. The CDR3 contains 15 residues. The CDR3 loop reads CASSSSGTGVYGYTF. CDR3 nucleotides: TGTGCCAGCAGCTCCTCCGGGACAGGGGTTTATGGCTACACCTTC.

The CDR3 is CASSLAFRGELFF. The DNA for the CDR3 is TGTGCCAGCAGCTTAGCGTTCCGCGGGGAGCTGTTTTTT. The chain combines TRBV7-2 with TRBJ2-2; D is undetermined. The germline V gene encodes CDR1 SGHTA and CDR2 FQGNSA. CDR3 length equals 13 residues. Between the trimmed V and J ends, which lost 0 bases and 7 bases, there was a span of 6 bases.

The sample holds many counts of this clonotype. The chain couples TRBV6-4 to TRBJ2-2; 11 bases map to TRBD2. Germline CDR1 reads MRHNA; CDR2 reads SNTAGT. The CDR3 is made up of 15 amino acids. Trimming cost V 6 bases and J 2 bases; bases outside gene matches: 2. As DNA, the CDR3 is TGTGCCAGCAGAGGACTAGCGGGCAACACCGGGGAGCTGTTTTTT. Translation gives CASRGLAGNTGELFF.

A few counts support this clonotype. V gene TRBV28 combines with J gene TRBJ2-7, with D perhaps matching TRBD1 or TRBD2 (5 bases each). Per the germline V gene, CDR1 is MDHEN and CDR2 is SYDVKM. Trimming removed 6 bases from V and 0 bases from J, with 15 bases in between. This CDR3 spans 15 amino acids. The CDR3: CASRSGTAGSYEQYF. The CDR3 bases are TGTGCCAGCAGATCCGGGACGGCGGGCTCCTACGAGCAGTACTTC.

In this sample, this clonotype turned up a few times. The V call is TRBV28, the J call TRBJ1-1, with a possible D match to TRBD1 (6 bases). The CDR3 is 12 residues long. Trimming shortened V by 6 bases and J by 11 bases, and 16 bases separated the two germline ends. Looked up from germline, CDR1 is MDHEN and CDR2 is SYDVKM. CDR3: CASRSQGEGAFF. CDR3 coding DNA: TGTGCCAGCAGGTCACAGGGAGAGGGTGCTTTCTTT.